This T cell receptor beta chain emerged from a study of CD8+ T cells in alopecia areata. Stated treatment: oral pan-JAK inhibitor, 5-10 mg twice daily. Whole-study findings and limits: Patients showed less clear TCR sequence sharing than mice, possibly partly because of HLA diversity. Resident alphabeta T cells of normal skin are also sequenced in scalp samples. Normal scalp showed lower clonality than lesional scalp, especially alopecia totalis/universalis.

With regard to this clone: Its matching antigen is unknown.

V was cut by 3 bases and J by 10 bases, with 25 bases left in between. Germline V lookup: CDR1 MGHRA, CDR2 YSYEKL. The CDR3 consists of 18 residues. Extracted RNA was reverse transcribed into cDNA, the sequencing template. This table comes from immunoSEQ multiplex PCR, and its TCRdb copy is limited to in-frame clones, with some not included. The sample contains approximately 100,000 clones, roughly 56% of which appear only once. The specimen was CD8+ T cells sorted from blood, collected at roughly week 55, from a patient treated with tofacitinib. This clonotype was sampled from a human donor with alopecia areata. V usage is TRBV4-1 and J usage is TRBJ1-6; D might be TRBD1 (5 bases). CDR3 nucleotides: TGCGCCAGCAGCCACCTCCTCCCCTCGGGGGGGAGAGGGTCACCCCTCCACTTT. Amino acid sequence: CASSHLLPSGGRGSPLHF.